Listed below are T cell receptor beta chains from one sample, sequenced in a study of T cells after yellow fever vaccination. MiXCR, applied by TCRdb to the 5' RACE reads, yields one record per CDR3 protein. This sample yields around 53,000 distinct CDR3 sequences, of which more than 6.5% are seen a single time; less than 25% belongs to the top ten. The sequencing used CD8+ T cells not binding an NS4B(214-222) dextramer, sorted from PBMCs, collected around 45 days after the first yellow fever vaccination. These TCRs come from a man between 18 and 29 years old who received the YFV17D yellow fever vaccine. The CDR3 runs from the conserved cysteine through the conserved F or W. The D gene is left open where the match is weak. A row's size may be missing; if present it is once, few, many or a size class.

J gene	V gene	clone size	D gene	CDR3 DNA	CDR3 protein
TRBJ2-3	TRBV3-1	few	-	TGTGCCAGCAGCCAAGAACCCGCGCGACTAGTGGCAGATACGCAGTATTTT	CASSQEPARLVADTQYF
TRBJ2-2	TRBV10-3	-	TRBD2	TGTGCCATCAGCCATACTAGCGCGTACACCGGGGAGCTGTTTTTT	CAISHTSAYTGELFF
TRBJ2-5	TRBV5-4	-	-	TGTGCCAGCAGCTTGGGTGCTGGGCCCCTTTCGACCGTACAAGAGACCCAGTACTTC	CASSLGAGPLSTVQETQYF
TRBJ2-2	TRBV6-5	many	-	TGTGCCAGCAGTTACACAAACACCGGGGAGCTGTTTTTT	CASSYTNTGELFF
TRBJ2-3	TRBV5-5	-	TRBD1	TGTGCCAGCAGCTCCGGACAGGGGAGGGCAGATACGCAGTATTTT	CASSSGQGRADTQYF
TRBJ2-3	TRBV4-3	few	-	TGCGCCAGCAGCCAAGCTGCAGGGATAGATACGCAGTATTTT	CASSQAAGIDTQYF
TRBJ2-6	TRBV11-2	few	-	TGTGCCAGCAGCTTAGACGATCCGAATACTTACTCTGGGGCCAACGTCCTGACTTTC	CASSLDDPNTYSGANVLTF
TRBJ2-1	TRBV12-3/TRBV12-4	many	-	TGTGCCTCCTTGGGGGACGGCTACAATGAGCAGTTCTTC	CASLGDGYNEQFF
TRBJ2-5	TRBV18	-	-	TGTGCCAGCTCACCACGTCACTCTTTCACAGTTTTGGGGACCCAGTACTTC	CASSPRHSFTVLGTQYF
TRBJ1-2	TRBV4-1	few	TRBD1	TGCGCCAGCAGAGGGGGCGGACATAACTATGGCTACACCTTC	CASRGGGHNYGYTF
TRBJ2-3	TRBV4-3	few	TRBD1	TGCGCCAGCAGCCAAGGGACAGGGGAAACAGATACGCAGTATTTT	CASSQGTGETDTQYF
TRBJ2-5	TRBV5-1	-	-	TGCGCCAGCAGCTTGGCCTTGGACTTAGAAGAGACCCAGTACTTC	CASSLALDLEETQYF
TRBJ2-2	TRBV4-3	-	-	TGCGCCAGCACCCTTCTCGGGACCGGGGAGCTGTTTTTT	CASTLLGTGELFF
TRBJ1-2	TRBV29-1	-	-	TGCAGCGTTGAAGAAGGCGGTGCCAACTATGACTACACCTTC	CSVEEGGANYDYTF
TRBJ1-2	TRBV4-1	few	TRBD1	TGCGCCAGCAGCCAGGGACAGGGGGTCACGTATGGCTACACCTTC	CASSQGQGVTYGYTF
TRBJ2-7	TRBV12-3/TRBV12-4	many	TRBD2	TGTGCCAGCAACCAAGGGCCGGGAGGGTACGAGCAGTACTTC	CASNQGPGGYEQYF
TRBJ2-2	TRBV6-2/TRBV6-3	few	-	TGTGCCAGCAGGGCAGGGGTTTCCGGGGAGCTGTTTTTT	CASRAGVSGELFF
TRBJ1-2	TRBV13	-	TRBD1	TGTGCCAGCAGCTTAATGGGACAGGGGACGAGGGGCTACACCTTC	CASSLMGQGTRGYTF
TRBJ2-2	TRBV6-6	-	-	TGTGCCAGCACTTCAGGGGCCGCCGGGGAGCTGTTTTTT	CASTSGAAGELFF
TRBJ2-7	TRBV11-2	-	-	TGTGCCAGCAGCTTACCGGTATACGAGCAGTACTTC	CASSLPVYEQYF
TRBJ2-3	TRBV11-3	-	TRBD2	TGTGCCAGCAGCTTAGGAAAGCGGGGGGCTAACACAGATACGCAGTATTTT	CASSLGKRGANTDTQYF
TRBJ2-4	TRBV5-6	many	-	TGTGCCAGCAACGACGGGACATCGGACATTCAGTACTTC	CASNDGTSDIQYF
TRBJ2-3	TRBV9	-	-	TGTGCCAGCAGCGGGTATGGTAGAGATACGCAGTATTTT	CASSGYGRDTQYF
TRBJ1-5	TRBV20-1	-	TRBD1	TGCAGTGCTAGGGAAGGACAGGGAGAAAGTCAGCCCCAGCATTTT	CSAREGQGESQPQHF
TRBJ2-3	TRBV4-3	few	TRBD2	TGCGCCAGCAGCCAAGATCCAGCGGGGGGGCTAACTAGCACAGATACGCAGTATTTT	CASSQDPAGGLTSTDTQYF
TRBJ2-3	TRBV4-2	many	TRBD2	TGTGCCAGCAGCCCGGGGACTAGCGGTTTGGGCACAGATACGCAGTATTTT	CASSPGTSGLGTDTQYF
TRBJ2-7	TRBV30	few	TRBD2	TGTGCCTGGACCGGGGCGGGGGGGTACGAGCAGTACTTC	CAWTGAGGYEQYF
TRBJ2-2	TRBV12-5	many	-	TGTGCTAGTGGTTTGGTCCCGACAGCATCCCTCCGGTACACCGGGGAGCTGTTTTTT	CASGLVPTASLRYTGELFF
TRBJ1-5	TRBV7-8	many	-	TGTGCCAGCAGCTTATTAACGGCCAGGGAGGATCAGCCCCAGCATTTT	CASSLLTAREDQPQHF
TRBJ2-4	TRBV4-3	-	TRBD2	TGCGCCAGCAGCCCCGGGACTAGCACAAAAAACATTCAGTACTTC	CASSPGTSTKNIQYF
TRBJ1-3	TRBV24-1	-	-	TGTGCCACCAGTGCGGGCAACACCATATATTTT	CATSAGNTIYF
TRBJ2-3	TRBV12-3/TRBV12-4	many	-	TGTGCCAGCAGTTCCCCGGGACAACGAAGCACAGATACGCAGTATTTT	CASSSPGQRSTDTQYF
TRBJ2-5	TRBV3-1	many	TRBD2	TGTGCCAGCAGCCAAGAAGTAAGAGCGGGGGGTGAGGAGACCCAGTACTTC	CASSQEVRAGGEETQYF
TRBJ2-5	TRBV6-1	-	TRBD2	TGTGCCAGCAGTGCCCGACTAGCGAGTTTCCAAGAGACCCAGTACTTC	CASSARLASFQETQYF
TRBJ1-2	TRBV5-1	few	TRBD1	TGCGCCAGCAGCTTGGGTCGACAGGGAATCTATGGCTACACCTTC	CASSLGRQGIYGYTF
TRBJ2-6	TRBV9	-	-	TGTGCCAGCAGCGTCGACGTCGGAGGGGCCAACGTCCTGACTTTC	CASSVDVGGANVLTF
TRBJ1-3	TRBV4-2	-	TRBD1	TGTGCCAGCAGTCCAACGGGACAGAACTCTGGAAACACCATATATTTT	CASSPTGQNSGNTIYF
TRBJ1-2	TRBV12-3/TRBV12-4	-	-	TGTGCCAGCAGTCTAGGACCGAATGGCTACACCTTC	CASSLGPNGYTF
TRBJ2-3	TRBV4-3	few	-	TGCGCCAGCAGCCAAGATGTGCAGGGGAGAGATACGCAGTATTTT	CASSQDVQGRDTQYF
TRBJ2-7	TRBV4-2	-	-	TGTGCCAGCAGCCGAGAAACCGGGACTCCGTACGAGCAGTACTTC	CASSRETGTPYEQYF
TRBJ1-1	TRBV30	-	-	TGTGCCTGCTCGGCGGGATTGAACACTGAAGCTTTCTTT	CACSAGLNTEAFF
TRBJ1-5	TRBV28	few	TRBD1	TGTGCCAGCAGTGTACGACAGGGACCTAACCAGCCCCAGCATTTT	CASSVRQGPNQPQHF
TRBJ2-4	TRBV7-2	many	-	TGTGCCAGCAGGACCACCGTTAGGAAAGACATTCAGTACTTC	CASRTTVRKDIQYF
TRBJ1-1	TRBV7-9	many	TRBD1	TGTGCCAGCAGCCCCGGGACAGCGAACACTGAAGCTTTCTTT	CASSPGTANTEAFF
TRBJ1-2	TRBV6-5	few	-	TGTGCCAGCACGTTAGCTGTGGGCTACACCTTC	CASTLAVGYTF
TRBJ2-2	TRBV27	-	-	TGTGCCAGCAGTTTATTTGGCGACCGCGGGGAGCTGTTTTTT	CASSLFGDRGELFF
TRBJ2-5	TRBV9	medium-sized	-	TGTGCCAGCAGCGTAGCGGGGGTTGAAGAGACCCAGTACTTC	CASSVAGVEETQYF
TRBJ2-1	TRBV5-1	-	TRBD1	TGCGCCAGCAGACTGGACAGGGGGTGGAATGAGCAGTTCTTC	CASRLDRGWNEQFF
TRBJ1-5	TRBV27	many	-	TGTGCCAGCAGCCCCGCGCTACCGGATCAGCCCCAGCATTTT	CASSPALPDQPQHF
TRBJ2-3	TRBV5-6	-	TRBD2	TGTGCCAGCGGGACTAGCGGGGCTACACTAACATTCACAGATACGCAGTATTTT	CASGTSGATLTFTDTQYF
TRBJ2-1	TRBV5-4	few	-	TGTGCCAGCAGTTCTATCTATGAGCAGTTCTTC	CASSSIYEQFF
TRBJ2-3	TRBV5-1	few	-	TGCGCCAGCAGCCCGTGGGGGTTTGGAGTCACAGATACGCAGTATTTT	CASSPWGFGVTDTQYF
TRBJ1-6	TRBV4-2	few	-	TGTGCCAGCAGCCAAGATAAAGGAGGACGCGGCTCCTATAATTCACCCCTCCACTTT	CASSQDKGGRGSYNSPLHF
TRBJ2-7	TRBV7-8	many	TRBD1	TGTGCCAGCAGCGGACAGGGTTCGGGCTACGAGCAGTACTTC	CASSGQGSGYEQYF
TRBJ1-2	TRBV9	few	-	TGTGCCAGCAGCGTAGTGGCGACTTCTTATGGCTACACCTTC	CASSVVATSYGYTF
TRBJ1-5	TRBV15	-	-	TGTGCCACCAGCAGAGAAGGGATCAATCAGCCCCAGCATTTT	CATSREGINQPQHF
TRBJ2-3	TRBV6-5	many	TRBD2	TGTGCCAGCAGTTCCGGACTAGCGGGGGGGCCAGGCACAGATACGCAGTATTTT	CASSSGLAGGPGTDTQYF
TRBJ2-1	TRBV12-3/TRBV12-4	few	TRBD2	TGTGCCAGCAGTACGGGACTAGTGTTCCAGTTCTTC	CASSTGLVFQFF
TRBJ1-2	TRBV6-4	-	-	TGTGCCAGCAGTGATTACGGTTATGGCTACACCTTC	CASSDYGYGYTF
TRBJ2-5	TRBV7-9	-	TRBD2	TGTGCCAGCAGCTTAGCGGGACTAGCGGAGTTTTGGGAGACCCAGTACTTC	CASSLAGLAEFWETQYF